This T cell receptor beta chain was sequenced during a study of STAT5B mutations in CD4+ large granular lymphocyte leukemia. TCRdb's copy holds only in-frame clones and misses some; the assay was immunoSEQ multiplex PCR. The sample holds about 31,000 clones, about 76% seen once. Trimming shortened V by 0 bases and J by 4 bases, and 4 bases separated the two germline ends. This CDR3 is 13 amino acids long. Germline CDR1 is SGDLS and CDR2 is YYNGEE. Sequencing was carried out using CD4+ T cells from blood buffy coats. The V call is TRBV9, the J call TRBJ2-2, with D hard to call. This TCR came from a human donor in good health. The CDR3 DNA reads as TGTGCCAGCAGCGTAGCCATCACCGGGGAGCTGTTTTTT. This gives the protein CASSVAITGELFF. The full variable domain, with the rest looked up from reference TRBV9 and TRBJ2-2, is DSGVTQTPKHLITATGQRVTLRCSPRSGDLSVYWYQQSLDQGLQFLIQYYNGEERAKGNILERFSAQQFPDLHSELNLSSLELGDSALYFCASSVAITGELFFGEGSRLTVL.